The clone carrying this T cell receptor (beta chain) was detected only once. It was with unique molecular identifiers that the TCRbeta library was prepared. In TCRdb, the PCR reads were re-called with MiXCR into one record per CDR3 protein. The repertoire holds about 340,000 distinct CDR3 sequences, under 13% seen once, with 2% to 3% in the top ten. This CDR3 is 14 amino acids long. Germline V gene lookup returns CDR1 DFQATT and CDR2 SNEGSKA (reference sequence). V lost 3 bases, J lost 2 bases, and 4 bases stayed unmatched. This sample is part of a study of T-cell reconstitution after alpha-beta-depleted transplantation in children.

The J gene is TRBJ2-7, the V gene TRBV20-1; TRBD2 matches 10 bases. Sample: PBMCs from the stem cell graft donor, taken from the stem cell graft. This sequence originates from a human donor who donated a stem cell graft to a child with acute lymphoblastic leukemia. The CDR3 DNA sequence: TGCAGTGCTAGTGTACTAGCGGGACCCTACGAGCAGTACTTC. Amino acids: CSASVLAGPYEQYF.